Sequencing of this TCR beta chain was carried out in a study of CD8 T cells in ankylosing spondylitis. In TCRdb, the 5' RACE reads were re-called with MiXCR into one record per CDR3 protein. The sample has 130,000 or so distinct CDR3 sequences; approximately 10% are singletons. Germline CDR1 reads LGHDT; CDR2 reads YNNKEL (reference sequence). V was clipped by 1 base and J by 0 bases, with 16 bases between them. This CDR3 contains 17 residues. This clonotype occurred many times. V is TRBV3-1 and J is TRBJ2-7; D unclear. This TCR came from a female donor with ankylosing spondylitis or in good health (not recorded which). Material: blood, either unsorted or a sorted T cell fraction (not recorded which). The chain's CDR3 is CASSQALRTFSSYEQYF. DNA of the CDR3: TGTGCCAGCAGCCAAGCGTTGAGGACGTTTAGCTCCTACGAGCAGTACTTC.